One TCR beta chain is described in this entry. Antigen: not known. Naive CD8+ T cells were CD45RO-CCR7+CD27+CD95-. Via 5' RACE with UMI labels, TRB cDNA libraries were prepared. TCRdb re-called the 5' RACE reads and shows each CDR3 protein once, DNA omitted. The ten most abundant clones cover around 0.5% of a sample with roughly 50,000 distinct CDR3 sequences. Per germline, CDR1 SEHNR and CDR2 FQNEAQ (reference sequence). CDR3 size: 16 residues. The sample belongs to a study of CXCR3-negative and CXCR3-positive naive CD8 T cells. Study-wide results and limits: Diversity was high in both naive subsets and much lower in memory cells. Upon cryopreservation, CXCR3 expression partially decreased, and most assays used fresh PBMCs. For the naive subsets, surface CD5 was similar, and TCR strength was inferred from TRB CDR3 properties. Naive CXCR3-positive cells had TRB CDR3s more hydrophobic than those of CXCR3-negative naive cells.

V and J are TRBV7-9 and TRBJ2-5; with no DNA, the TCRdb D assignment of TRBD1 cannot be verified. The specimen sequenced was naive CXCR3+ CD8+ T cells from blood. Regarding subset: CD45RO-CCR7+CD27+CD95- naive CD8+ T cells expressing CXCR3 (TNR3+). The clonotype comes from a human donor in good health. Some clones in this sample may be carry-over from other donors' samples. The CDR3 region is CASSSSSFGAKETQYF.